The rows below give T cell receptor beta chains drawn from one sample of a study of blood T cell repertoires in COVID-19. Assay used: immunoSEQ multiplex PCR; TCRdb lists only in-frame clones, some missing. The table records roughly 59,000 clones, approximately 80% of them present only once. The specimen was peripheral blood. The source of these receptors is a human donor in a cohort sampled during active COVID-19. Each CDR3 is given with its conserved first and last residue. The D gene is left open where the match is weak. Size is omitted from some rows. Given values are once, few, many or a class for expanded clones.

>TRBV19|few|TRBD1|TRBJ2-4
CASTSDRGGREGRGNIQYF
TGTGCCAGTACCTCGGACAGGGGGGGTCGTGAAGGAAGGGGAAACATTCAGTACTTC
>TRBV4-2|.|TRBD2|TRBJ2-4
CASSQVSQAGVGNIQYF
TGTGCCAGCAGCCAAGTTTCGCAAGCGGGAGTGGGTAACATTCAGTACTTC
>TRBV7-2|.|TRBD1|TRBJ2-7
CASSLRTGGMNEQYF
TGTGCCAGCAGCTTGCGGACAGGGGGCATGAACGAGCAGTACTTC
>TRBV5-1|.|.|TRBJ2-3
CASSLDRADTQYF
TGCGCCAGCAGCTTGGACAGGGCCGATACGCAGTATTTT
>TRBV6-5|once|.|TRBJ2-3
CASSFRVPFTDTQYF
TGTGCCAGCAGTTTCCGGGTGCCTTTCACAGATACGCAGTATTTT
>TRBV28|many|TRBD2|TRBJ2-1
CASSFPAGMYNEQFF
TGTGCCAGCAGTTTCCCAGCGGGAATGTACAATGAGCAGTTCTTC
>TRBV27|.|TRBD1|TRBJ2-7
CASSPRGQGAYEQYF
TGTGCCAGCAGTCCGCGGGGACAGGGTGCCTACGAGCAGTACTTC
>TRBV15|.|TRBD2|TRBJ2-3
CATSSGTSGRTDTQYF
TGTGCCACCAGCAGCGGGACTAGCGGGAGGACAGATACGCAGTATTTT
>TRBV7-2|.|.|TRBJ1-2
CASSDWSGYTF
TGTGCCAGCAGCGATTGGAGTGGCTACACCTTC
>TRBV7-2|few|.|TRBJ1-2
CASSPTTAQSGYTF
TGTGCCAGCAGCCCTACGACAGCCCAATCAGGCTACACCTTC
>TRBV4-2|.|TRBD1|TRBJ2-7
CASSQWDRGVYEQYF
TGTGCCAGCAGCCAATGGGACAGGGGGGTCTACGAGCAGTACTTC
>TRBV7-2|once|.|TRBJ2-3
CASRRDRQPEDTQYF
TGTGCCAGCAGGCGGGACCGTCAACCGGAGGATACGCAGTATTTT
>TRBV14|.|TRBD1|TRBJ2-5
CASSQAGQGAETQYF
TGTGCCAGCAGCCAGGCGGGACAGGGGGCAGAGACCCAGTACTTC
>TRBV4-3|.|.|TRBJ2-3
CASSHVSGRTDTQYF
TGCGCCAGCAGCCATGTTAGCGGACGCACAGATACGCAGTATTTT
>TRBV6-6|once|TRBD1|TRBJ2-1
CASSYHRGSYNEQFF
TGTGCCAGCAGTTACCACAGGGGATCCTACAATGAGCAGTTCTTC
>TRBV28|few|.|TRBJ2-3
CASNRGGTDTQYF
TGTGCCAGCAATCGCGGGGGCACAGATACGCAGTATTTT
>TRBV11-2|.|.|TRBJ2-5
CASSPFQETQYF
TGTGCCAGCAGCCCATTCCAAGAGACCCAGTACTTC
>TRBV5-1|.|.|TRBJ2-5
CASSWGPQETQYF
TGCGCCAGCAGCTGGGGGCCACAAGAGACCCAGTACTTC
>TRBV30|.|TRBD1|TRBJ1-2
CAWSPTGDGSGYTF
TGTGCCTGGAGCCCGACAGGGGATGGCAGCGGCTACACCTTC
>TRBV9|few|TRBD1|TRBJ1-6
CASRVVGQRPSPLHF
TGTGCCAGCAGAGTCGTGGGACAGCGCCCCTCACCCCTCCACTTT
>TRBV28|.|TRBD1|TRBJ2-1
CASKHGTGTYNEQFF
TGTGCCAGCAAACACGGGACAGGGACATACAATGAGCAGTTCTTC
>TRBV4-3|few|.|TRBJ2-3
CASSLRSFSSTDTQYF
TGCGCCAGCAGCCTCAGGTCGTTCTCTAGCACAGATACGCAGTATTTT
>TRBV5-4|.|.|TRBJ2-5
CASSLGGSAQTQYF
TGTGCCAGCAGCTTGGGAGGGTCCGCGCAGACCCAGTACTTC
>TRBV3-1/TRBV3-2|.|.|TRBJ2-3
CASSQDRTADTQYF
TGTGCCAGCAGCCAAGATCGAACAGCCGATACGCAGTATTTT
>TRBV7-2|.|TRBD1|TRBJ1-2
CASSPDRDYGYTF
TGTGCCAGCAGCCCCGACAGGGACTATGGCTACACCTTC
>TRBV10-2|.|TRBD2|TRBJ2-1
CASSEMLAGDKEQFF
TGCGCCAGCAGTGAAATGCTAGCGGGAGATAAAGAGCAGTTCTTC
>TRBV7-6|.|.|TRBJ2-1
CASSLGFLAESNEQFF
TGTGCCAGCAGCTTAGGGTTCTTAGCGGAGTCCAATGAGCAGTTCTTC
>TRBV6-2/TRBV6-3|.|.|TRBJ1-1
CASSPSLNTEAFF
TGTGCCAGCAGCCCGAGCCTGAACACTGAAGCTTTCTTT
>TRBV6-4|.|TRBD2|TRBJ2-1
CASSDSTSGSNEQFF
TGTGCCAGCAGTGACTCGACTAGCGGGAGCAATGAGCAGTTCTTC
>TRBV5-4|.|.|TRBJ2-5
CASSFKETQYF
TGTGCCAGCAGCTTTAAAGAGACCCAGTACTTC